The source of this TCR beta chain is a study of spatial heterogeneity in lung cancer (dated by TCRdb to between 2019 and 2020). Turning to the overall study: Beta-chain transcripts were consistently detected in greater numbers than alpha-chain transcripts, which likely reflects a higher abundance of beta-chain transcripts. In the raw uncorrected reads, each unique combination of TCR and UMI appeared more than ten times on average. Nonsynonymous mutation counts, determined by whole-exome sequencing of tumor tissue, were related to features of the TCR repertoire. Both alpha and beta chains were TCR-sequenced in samples taken at surgery, namely 220 tumor regions, under 80 matched nontumor lung samples and 55 to 60 PBMC samples. The study quantitatively compared TCR alpha and beta repertoires across multiple tumor regions, matched nontumor lung and blood in non-small cell lung cancer.

What this sample's time point label stands for: sample taken at primary tumor resection. Without any cell sorting, TCR sequencing was performed on whole RNA extracted either from tumor and nontumor lung tissue or from cryopreserved PBMC samples. Donors were 72 patients with early-stage, untreated non-small cell lung cancer from the lung TRACERx cohort. Patients were selected for TCR sequencing only if sufficient RNA was available from at least two tumor regions. For CDR1 and CDR2, the germline V gene lists SGDLS and YYNGEE. Trimming removed 2 bases from V and 3 bases from J, leaving 7 bases between the germline ends. From the cysteine up to the phenylalanine, the CDR3 has a length of 13 residues. Left in the record is the CDR3 DNA by itself, 39 bases read in frame from the first base. This clonotype was observed at least ten times. Its antigen is still unknown. It has no much larger one-base neighbor in the sample; base qualities were not kept. This beta chain was picked up by a library intended for alpha chains and is off target, so its count carries little meaning.

Preparation of the library involved 5' RACE. Instrument on record: NextSeq 500. To allow correction of PCR and sequencing errors, the TCR library protocol tagged every TCR cDNA molecule with a unique molecular identifier. The original methods were these. TCR identification, UMI-based error correction and CDR3 extraction were performed with Decombinator tools. TCRs above a frequency of 2 per 1,000, corresponding to the top 1% of the tumor frequency distribution, were defined as expanded. Renyi diversity was computed with the R vegan package after each repertoire had been subsampled 100 times to 5,000 TCRs. CDR3 similarity networks were built from amino acid triplet string-kernel similarity, with CDR3s being connected when pairwise similarity was above 0.82. TCRdb passed the public sequencing reads through fastp at Q25 and MiXCR, retaining productive beta sequences. Each CDR3 protein gets just one entry, which takes the most common genes and DNA from the rows behind it. TCRdb, rather than the study authors, made the V and J calls. In this sample the table shows 10,000 to 15,000 distinct CDR3 sequences, roughly 3.9% of which occur a single time. The ten top clones hold over 35% of the sample.

The paper as a whole reports these results and caveats: Ubiquitous expanded tumor TCRs were detected in blood more often at tumor resection than at routine follow-up. Additional single-cell paired TCR alpha and beta sequencing was considered necessary to confirm, at a functional level, the hypothesis that regional TCRs recognize regional mutations.

This TCR derives from a male donor with early-stage non-small cell lung cancer. The rearranged chain carries TRBV9 and TRBJ2-3; too little of a D gene remains to name it. Sequencing was performed on PBMCs, taken at surgery. The CDR3 sequence is CASSVSRTDTQYF. The bases read TGTGCCAGCAGCGTGTCTAGGACAGATACGCAGTATTTT.